The T cell receptor (beta chain) described here comes from a study of CD8 T cells in Susac syndrome. The study sequenced TCR beta in blood CD8+ and CD4+ T cells. Included as multiple sclerosis controls were treatment-naive patients who had stable or active relapsing-remitting disease. Isolation of CD8+ and CD4+ T cells was performed negatively, whereas enrichment of TEMRA cells was done by FACS. Germline lookup yields CDR1 KGHDR and CDR2 SFDVKD. This CDR3 is 18 amino acids long. The germline V and J ends were trimmed by 3 bases and 1 base, with 19 bases remaining between them. After extraction with the RNeasy kit, about 0.45 to 1 ug of the RNA was reverse transcribed using random hexamers. The authors amplified TCR beta CDR3 across 54 Vbeta and 13 Jbeta using immunoSEQ multiplex PCR. TCRdb analysed the immunoSEQ multiplex PCR reads with MiXCR anew, one entry per CDR3 protein. The sample lists about 130,000 distinct CDR3 sequences, about 92% occurring once.

The rearrangement links TRBV24-1 to TRBJ2-3; D possibly corresponds to TRBD1 (7 bases). Source material: CD8+ T cells from PBMCs. The TCR was taken from a human donor with multiple sclerosis. This chain's CDR3 is CATSDPGGRNRGTDTQYF. In DNA form, the CDR3 reads TGTGCCACCAGTGATCCAGGGGGGCGGAATAGGGGCACAGATACGCAGTATTTT.